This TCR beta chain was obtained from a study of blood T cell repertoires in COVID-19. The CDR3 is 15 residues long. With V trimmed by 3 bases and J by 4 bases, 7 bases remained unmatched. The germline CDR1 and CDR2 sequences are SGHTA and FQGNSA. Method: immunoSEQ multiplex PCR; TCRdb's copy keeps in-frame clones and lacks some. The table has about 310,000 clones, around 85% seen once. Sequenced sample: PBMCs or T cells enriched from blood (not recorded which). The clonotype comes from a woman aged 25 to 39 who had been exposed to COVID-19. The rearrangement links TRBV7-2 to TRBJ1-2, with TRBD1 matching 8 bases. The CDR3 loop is CASSFHQGAIYGYTF. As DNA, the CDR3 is TGTGCCAGCAGCTTTCACCAGGGGGCGATCTATGGCTACACCTTC.